Below are 12 T cell receptor beta chains sequenced from a single sample in a study of CD8+CD57+ T cells in acquired aplastic anemia. TCR beta VDJ and CDR3 were profiled, and genomic DNA was the template. TCRdb fed the reads into MiXCR, producing one record per CDR3 protein. Of under 350,000 distinct CDR3 sequences listed, roughly three fifths are singletons. Sequencing input: sorted CD4+, CD8+, or CD8+CD57+ T cells (not recorded which) from PBMCs. Receptors originate from a human donor with severe aplastic anemia or a healthy control (not recorded which).

This sequence joins TRBV20-1 and TRBJ2-1; D remains unclear. The CDR3 has 13 amino acids. Trimming took 3 bases from V and 1 from J, leaving 7 bases between them. Germline values: CDR1 DFQATT, CDR2 SNEGSKA (reference sequence). The CDR3: CSASPRSYNEQFF. DNA of the CDR3: TGCAGTGCTAGTCCCCGATCCTACAATGAGCAGTTCTTC.

For this clonotype: A much larger clone sits a single nucleotide away, making a read error possible. The chain joins TRBV10-3 to TRBJ1-5; 7 bases match TRBD1. The CDR3 length is 14 residues. J gave up 9 bases and V 10 bases, and 15 bases lay outside the gene matches. The germline V gene has CDR1 ENHRY and CDR2 SYGVKD. The CDR3 loop reads CASRGVGREPPQHF. The DNA for the CDR3 is TGTGCCAGCAGGGGGGTAGGGAGGGAGCCGCCCCAGCATTTT.

The rearrangement links TRBV14 to TRBJ1-1; tentative D call: TRBD1 (5 bases). The ends were cut back, 1 base at V and 4 bases at J, with 7 bases in the middle. The germline V gene has CDR1 SGHDN and CDR2 FVKESK. The CDR3 covers 13 residues. The CDR3 is CASSQVGTTEAFF. In DNA, the CDR3 is TGTGCCAGCAGCCAAGTCGGGACCACTGAAGCTTTCTTT.

V is TRBV10-2 and J is TRBJ1-5; TRBD1 is a possible D gene (6 bases). CDR1 and CDR2 (germline): WSHSY, SAAADI. The CDR3 length is 13 residues. Between the trimmed V and J ends, which lost 3 bases and 7 bases, there was a span of 10 bases. DNA for the CDR3: TGCGCCAGCAGTGATGGGGGCATGCAGCCCCAGCATTTT. Translated: CASSDGGMQPQHF.

This chain links TRBV7-8 with TRBJ2-5; 11 bases fit TRBD2. Trimming at V came to 1 base and at J to 5 bases, leaving 9 bases not matched to a gene. CDR1 and CDR2 from the germline V gene are SGHVS and FQNEAQ. This CDR3 has 17 residues. In nucleotides, the CDR3 is TGTGCCAGCAGCTTAGGTCGTCGACTAGCGGGGTACGAGACCCAGTACTTC. This codes for CASSLGRRLAGYETQYF.

This chain uses TRBV7-8 with TRBJ2-1; 9 nucleotides agree with TRBD1. Germline trimming cut 7 bases from V and 4 bases from J; bases unmatched to any gene: 5. CDR3 length equals 14 residues. Germline V gene data show CDR1 as SGHVS and CDR2 as FQNEAQ. The CDR3 nucleotides are TGTGCCAGCACCTGGACAGGGGATTACAATGAGCAGTTCTTC. Translated: CASTWTGDYNEQFF. Based on the CDR3 plus reference TRBV7-8 and TRBJ2-1, the full variable domain is GAGVSQSPRYKVAKRGQDVALRCDPISGHVSLFWYQQALGQGPEFLTYFQNEAQLDKSGLPSDRFFAERPEGSVSTLKIQRTQQEDSAVYLCASTWTGDYNEQFFGPGTRLTVL.

The gene calls are TRBV9 and TRBJ1-6; D not resolved. CDR1 and CDR2 (germline): SGDLS, YYNGEE. V was trimmed by 2 bases and J by 13 bases, leaving 13 bases between them. The CDR3 extends over 13 amino acids. The CDR3, as DNA: TGTGCCAGCAGCGTTGGGCCGGCGGCGCCCCTCCACTTT. Protein sequence: CASSVGPAAPLHF. Drawing the rest from reference TRBV9 and TRBJ1-6, the complete variable domain is DSGVTQTPKHLITATGQRVTLRCSPRSGDLSVYWYQQSLDQGLQFLIQYYNGEERAKGNILERFSAQQFPDLHSELNLSSLELGDSALYFCASSVGPAAPLHFGNGTRLTVT.

Concerning this clonotype: One junction end does not reproduce the germline sequence, and a read error may be involved. The V and J genes are TRBV19 and TRBJ2-7; perhaps TRBD2 as D (6 bases). This CDR3 is built from 14 residues. Germline assignment: CDR1 LNHDA and CDR2 SQIVND (reference sequence). This CDR3 is CASNRAGYPYDQYF. In DNA form, the CDR3 reads TGTGCCAGTAACCGCGCGGGATATCCCTACGACCAGTACTTC.

V usage is TRBV5-1 and J usage is TRBJ2-5; 7 bases map to TRBD1. Germline trimming cut 4 bases from V and 3 bases from J; bases unmatched to any gene: 12. CDR1 is SGHRS and CDR2 is YFSETQ in the germline V gene. CDR3 length equals 16 residues. The chain's CDR3 is CASSKGQPVGKETQYF. The CDR3 nucleotides are TGCGCCAGCAGCAAGGGACAGCCGGTAGGAAAAGAGACCCAGTACTTC.

This chain connects TRBV9 to TRBJ2-4, with D unclear. The germline V gene has CDR1 SGDLS and CDR2 YYNGEE. This CDR3 comprises 14 residues. V lost 4 bases and J lost 3, with 11 bases in between. The CDR3 protein is CASSLGFVKNIQYF. The DNA for the CDR3 is TGTGCCAGCAGCTTAGGCTTCGTCAAAAACATTCAGTACTTC. Drawing the rest from reference TRBV9 and TRBJ2-4, the complete variable domain is DSGVTQTPKHLITATGQRVTLRCSPRSGDLSVYWYQQSLDQGLQFLIQYYNGEERAKGNILERFSAQQFPDLHSELNLSSLELGDSALYFCASSLGFVKNIQYFGAGTRLSVL.

This chain links TRBV29-1 with TRBJ2-1; TRBD1 matches at 8 bases. With 5 bases clipped from V and 0 bases from J, the junction kept 3 bases outside the gene matches. CDR3 length: 14 residues. Germline lookup yields CDR1 SQVTM and CDR2 ANQGSEA. The CDR3 sequence: CSVPQGASYNEQFF. The CDR3 region has the DNA TGCAGCGTTCCCCAGGGGGCCTCCTACAATGAGCAGTTCTTC.

Many counts were recorded for this clonotype. The rearrangement joins TRBV11-2 to TRBJ2-1; 10 nucleotides align to TRBD2. Trimming removed 5 bases from V and 7 bases from J; junction bases left unmatched: 14. The germline CDR1 and CDR2 sequences are SGHAT and FQNNGV. CDR3 length: 17 amino acids. The CDR3 region is CASSPGGSGGGSNEQFF. The CDR3 coding sequence is TGTGCCAGCAGCCCGGGTGGGAGCGGGGGGGGGAGTAATGAGCAGTTCTTC.